What follows describes a single TCR beta chain. Its antigen is unidentified. The data stem from a study of T cells in localized non-small cell lung cancer. General study results and limits: In adjacent lung, a median around 50 of the top 100 tumor clones were found. Longer overall survival accompanied higher blood T cell density. Of the tissues analyzed, uninvolved adjacent lung showed maximal T cell clonality, greater than tumor.

Sequencing used immunoSEQ multiplex PCR; TCRdb keeps in-frame clones, though not all of them. Of about 40,000 clones in the sample, around 90% were seen once. The sample here was peripheral blood, taken before any cancer treatment. The clonotype comes from a man between 18 and 49 years old with stage I lung adenocarcinoma.

CDR3 bases: TGTGCCAGCTCACCTGCAATGGGGACCTCTGGAAACACCATATATTTT. Its translation is CASSPAMGTSGNTIYF. The V and J genes are TRBV18 and TRBJ1-3; D might be TRBD1 (5 bases). There are 16 residues in the CDR3. Germline loops: CDR1 KGHSH, CDR2 LQKENI. V lost 3 bases and J 0 bases, leaving 12 bases between the germline ends.